This T cell receptor (beta chain) was documented in a study of blood T cells in healthy people across ages. Germline V CDR1 and CDR2: KGHSH, LQKENI. This CDR3 is 14 amino acids long. V lost 1 base, J lost 7 bases, and 11 bases lay in between. Then a second PCR, running about 6 to 12 cycles, was carried out with a sample-barcoded 5' primer and a J-beta primer mix. Each cDNA molecule received a tag from a template-switch adaptor that had 12 random nucleotides. Paired-end reads containing CDR3 totaled no fewer than 2.5 million for each sample. Each CDR3 protein is one row after TCRdb ran MiXCR on the 5' RACE reads. The top ten hold 15% to 20% of the sample, which has more than 700,000 distinct CDR3 sequences, less than 60% seen once.

The TCR was taken from an elderly man in good health. The chain has TRBV18 and TRBJ2-1, with D possibly TRBD1 on 5 matching bases. Specimen: blood. CDR3 nucleotide sequence: TGTGCCAGCTCACCACGGGGCAGAATGAATGAGCAGTTCTTC. Translating gives CASSPRGRMNEQFF. Full variable domain (missing parts from reference TRBV18 and TRBJ2-1): NAGVMQNPRHLVRRRGQEARLRCSPMKGHSHVYWYRQLPEEGLKFMVYLQKENIIDESGMPKERFSAEFPKEGPSILRIQQVVRGDSAAYFCASSPRGRMNEQFFGPGTRLTVL.